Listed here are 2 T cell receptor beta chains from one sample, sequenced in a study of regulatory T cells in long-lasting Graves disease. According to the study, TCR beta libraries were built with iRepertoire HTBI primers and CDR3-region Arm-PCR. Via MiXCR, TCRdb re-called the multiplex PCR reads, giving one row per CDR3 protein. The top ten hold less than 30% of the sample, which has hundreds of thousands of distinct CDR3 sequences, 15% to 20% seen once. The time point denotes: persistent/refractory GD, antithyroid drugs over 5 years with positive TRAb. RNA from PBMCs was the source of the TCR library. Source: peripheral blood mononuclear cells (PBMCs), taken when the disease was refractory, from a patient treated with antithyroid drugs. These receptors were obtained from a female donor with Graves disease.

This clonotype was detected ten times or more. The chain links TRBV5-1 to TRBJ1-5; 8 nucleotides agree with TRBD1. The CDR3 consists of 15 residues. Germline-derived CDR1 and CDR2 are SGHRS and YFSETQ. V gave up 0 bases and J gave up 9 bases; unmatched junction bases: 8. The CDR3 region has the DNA TGCGCCAGCAGCTTGGAATGGACAGGGAGTTTGCCCCAGCATTTT. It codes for CASSLEWTGSLPQHF.

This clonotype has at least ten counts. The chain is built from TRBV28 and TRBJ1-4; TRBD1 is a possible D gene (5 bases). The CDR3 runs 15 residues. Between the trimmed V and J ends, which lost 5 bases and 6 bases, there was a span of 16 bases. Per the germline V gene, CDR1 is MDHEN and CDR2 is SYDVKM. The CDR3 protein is CASSNFQGLDEKLFF. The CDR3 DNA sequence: TGTGCCAGCAGTAACTTTCAGGGATTGGATGAAAAACTGTTTTTT.